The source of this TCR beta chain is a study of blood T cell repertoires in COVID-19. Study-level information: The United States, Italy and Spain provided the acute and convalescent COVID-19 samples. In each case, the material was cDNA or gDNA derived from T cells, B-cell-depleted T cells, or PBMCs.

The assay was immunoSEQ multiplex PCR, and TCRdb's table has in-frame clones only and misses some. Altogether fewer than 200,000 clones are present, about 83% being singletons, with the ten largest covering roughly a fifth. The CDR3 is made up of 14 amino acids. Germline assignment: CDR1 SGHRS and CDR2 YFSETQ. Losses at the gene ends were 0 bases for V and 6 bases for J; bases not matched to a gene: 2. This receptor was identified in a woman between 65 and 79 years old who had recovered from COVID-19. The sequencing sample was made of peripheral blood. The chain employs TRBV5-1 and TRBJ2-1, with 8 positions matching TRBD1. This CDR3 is CASSLGDRRNEQFF. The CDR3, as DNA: TGCGCCAGCAGCTTGGGGGACAGGCGCAATGAGCAGTTCTTC.